The 28 T cell receptor beta chains reported below all come from one sample, sequenced in a study of T cell responses to AZD1222 COVID-19 vaccine. The table came from immunoSEQ multiplex PCR; TCRdb's copy has only in-frame clones and leaves some out. The profile shows 95,000 to 150,000 clones, about nine tenths of them singletons. This material consisted of peripheral blood, taken on day 0 of AZD1222 vaccination. These receptors originate from an adult in good health.

The sample holds a few counts of this clone. This chain links TRBV11-2 with TRBJ2-5; the D is unclear. Trimming removed 5 bases from V and 5 bases from J, with 12 bases in between. The CDR3 consists of 13 residues. CDR1 is SGHAT, CDR2 FQNNGV, per germline. CDR3 sequence reads: CASSRGPEETQYF. CDR3 bases: TGTGCCAGCAGCCGAGGACCCGAGGAGACCCAGTACTTC.

J is TRBJ1-4 and V is TRBV6-5; D unclear. The germline V gene has CDR1 MNHEY and CDR2 SVGAGI. There are 14 residues in the CDR3. V was shortened by 8 bases and J by 6 bases, with 16 bases between the two germline ends. This CDR3 reads CASFPGAVDEKLFF. The CDR3 region has the DNA TGTGCCAGCTTTCCGGGAGCGGTCGATGAAAAACTGTTTTTT.

This clone was seen a single time. The chain joins TRBV28 to TRBJ1-1, with D maybe TRBD1 (5 bases). Germline V gene lookup returns CDR1 MDHEN and CDR2 SYDVKM. Trimming left V 10 bases short and J 0 bases short, with 12 bases between. There are 13 residues in the CDR3. CDR3 bases: TGTGCCACCGACGACAGTTTGAACACTGAAGCTTTCTTT. It yields the protein CATDDSLNTEAFF.

The sample holds one count of this clone. The V call is TRBV7-6, the J call TRBJ2-5; D tentatively fits TRBD1 or TRBD2 (5 bases each). The germline V gene encodes CDR1 SGHVS and CDR2 FNYEAQ. The V and J ends lost 5 bases and 5 bases respectively, with 24 bases between them. This CDR3 spans 17 amino acids. CDR3 coding DNA: TGTGCCAGCAGCCCAGACTATAATGGACAAGCCACCGAGACCCAGTACTTC. It specifies CASSPDYNGQATETQYF.

The rearrangement uses TRBV7-2 and TRBJ2-1, with D possibly matching TRBD2 (6 bases). V was shortened by 5 bases and J by 10 bases, with 21 bases between the two germline ends. CDR3 length: 15 residues. CDR1 and CDR2 (germline): SGHTA, FQGNSA. CDR3 DNA: TGTGCCAGCAGCACCCCCTCGGGGAGGTTCGGCGAGCAGTTCTTC. Translating it yields CASSTPSGRFGEQFF.

The chain uses TRBV28 and TRBJ1-3; 10 nucleotides align to TRBD1. The CDR3 has 15 residues. Unmatched junction bases numbered 5, after V lost 4 bases and J lost 5 bases. Germline-derived CDR1 and CDR2 are MDHEN and SYDVKM. The CDR3 region has the DNA TGTGCCAGCAGTTCGAGACAGGGGGCCCGAAACACCATATATTTT. This translates into CASSSRQGARNTIYF.

This sequence joins TRBV12-3 or TRBV12-4 and TRBJ2-4; D not resolved. V was clipped by 6 bases and J by 7 bases, with 10 bases between them. This CDR3 contains 12 residues. The CDR3 region is CASSPPGNIQYF. DNA of the CDR3: TGTGCCAGCAGCCCCCCCGGGAACATTCAGTACTTC.

The chain joins TRBV7-8 to TRBJ1-1; no reliable D call. This CDR3 region has 16 residues. The V end was cut by 4 bases, the J end by 2 bases, with 17 bases between. The germline V gene has CDR1 SGHVS and CDR2 FQNEAQ. The CDR3 is CASSSRPGGSNTEAFF. The CDR3 DNA follows: TGTGCCAGCAGCTCAAGACCCGGCGGATCAAACACTGAAGCTTTCTTT. Variable domain in full (rest from reference TRBV7-8 and TRBJ1-1): GAGVSQSPRYKVAKRGQDVALRCDPISGHVSLFWYQQALGQGPEFLTYFQNEAQLDKSGLPSDRFFAERPEGSVSTLKIQRTQQEDSAVYLCASSSRPGGSNTEAFFGQGTRLTVV.

The chain carries TRBV6-5 and TRBJ2-5; TRBD1 matches at 7 bases. V gave up 6 bases and J gave up 0 bases; unmatched junction bases: 7. Germline V lookup: CDR1 MNHEY, CDR2 SVGAGI. This CDR3 has 15 residues. This CDR3 is CASRTGQLHQETQYF. For the CDR3, the DNA is TGTGCCAGCAGGACGGGACAGCTACACCAAGAGACCCAGTACTTC.

This clone was counted a few times. V usage is TRBV18 and J usage is TRBJ1-5; 8 nucleotides agree with TRBD1. Germline lookup yields CDR1 KGHSH and CDR2 LQKENI. Germline trimming cut 4 bases from V and 3 bases from J; bases unmatched to any gene: 5. This CDR3 is built from 15 residues. As DNA, the CDR3 is TGTGCCAGCTCACTCGGACAGGGATCCAATCAGCCCCAGCATTTT. Translating it yields CASSLGQGSNQPQHF.

The gene calls are TRBV11-2 and TRBJ1-1, with 11 bases matching TRBD1. Germline V gene data show CDR1 as SGHAT and CDR2 as FQNNGV. Trimming cost V 4 bases and J 5 bases; bases outside gene matches: 6. The CDR3 loop spans 15 amino acids. Written as DNA, the CDR3 is TGTGCCAGCAGCTCCTGGACAGGGGGCTGGACTGAAGCTTTCTTT. Its protein product is CASSSWTGGWTEAFF. The variable domain in full, completed from reference TRBV11-2 and TRBJ1-1, reads EAGVAQSPRYKIIEKRQSVAFWCNPISGHATLYWYQQILGQGPKLLIQFQNNGVVDDSQLPKDRFSAERLKGVDSTLKIQPAKLEDSAVYLCASSSWTGGWTEAFFGQGTRLTVV.

The J gene is TRBJ1-6, the V gene TRBV28; 7 nucleotides agree with TRBD1. The CDR3 is made up of 14 amino acids. Losses at the gene ends were 4 bases for V and 7 bases for J; bases not matched to a gene: 4. Per germline, CDR1 MDHEN and CDR2 SYDVKM. The CDR3 sequence is CASSSTGANSPLHF. The CDR3 DNA reads TGTGCCAGCAGTTCCACAGGGGCCAATTCACCCCTCCACTTT.

This clone was counted once. The chain is built from TRBV6-1 and TRBJ2-1; TRBD2 matches 15 bases. The V gene end was trimmed by 3 bases and the J gene end by 9 bases; junction bases not matched to a gene: 15. Germline V gene data show CDR1 as MNHNS and CDR2 as SASEGT. CDR3 length: 19 residues. As DNA, the CDR3 is TGTGCCAGCAGTGACCCGTACGGCGGACTAGCGGGAGGGCGGGTTGAGCAGTTCTTC. Protein product: CASSDPYGGLAGGRVEQFF.

This clone was counted between two and nine times. The rearrangement links TRBV18 to TRBJ1-2; maybe TRBD1 (5 bases). The length of the CDR3 is 15 residues. Deletions cut 0 bases from V and 7 bases from J, with 15 bases between. The V gene's germline CDR1 is KGHSH and CDR2 LQKENI. Written as DNA, the CDR3 is TGTGCCAGCTCACCACCCGCAGGGCGGACTTCTGGCTACACCTTC. This encodes CASSPPAGRTSGYTF.

The rearrangement joins TRBV5-1 to TRBJ2-6; D is unclear. The ends were cut back, 0 bases at V and 0 bases at J, with 7 bases in the middle. Germline CDR1 and CDR2: SGHRS and YFSETQ. The CDR3 covers 16 residues. DNA for the CDR3: TGCGCCAGCAGCTTGGGCAGTGGCTCTGGGGCCAACGTCCTGACTTTC. Protein: CASSLGSGSGANVLTF.

V is TRBV6-5 and J is TRBJ2-1, with 7 bases lining up with TRBD1. Germline V gives CDR1 MNHEY, CDR2 SVGAGI. Germline trimming cut 5 bases from V and 1 base from J; bases unmatched to any gene: 5. The CDR3 is 15 residues long. The CDR3 reads CASSTGTASYNEQFF. Here the CDR3 DNA reads TGTGCCAGCAGTACAGGGACAGCGTCCTACAATGAGCAGTTCTTC.

V is TRBV19 and J is TRBJ1-1, with TRBD1 as a possible D gene (6 bases). The germline CDR1 and CDR2 sequences are LNHDA and SQIVND (reference sequence). Trimming shortened V by 4 bases and J by 6 bases, and 12 bases separated the two germline ends. CDR3 size: 13 residues. The CDR3 is CASSKVRGSEAFF. As DNA, the CDR3 is TGTGCCAGTAGTAAGGTCAGGGGCTCTGAAGCTTTCTTT.

This clone occurred once. The gene calls are TRBV5-4 and TRBJ1-2; D is perhaps TRBD1 (5 bases). This CDR3 has 12 amino acids. Trimming shortened V by 1 base and J by 13 bases, and 14 bases separated the two germline ends. The germline V gene has CDR1 SGHNT and CDR2 YYREEE (reference sequence). The CDR3 nucleotides read TGTGCCAGCAGCTTGACGGGCAGGGACTCCACCTTC. Protein product: CASSLTGRDSTF. Combining the CDR3 with reference TRBV5-4 and TRBJ1-2 gives the whole variable domain ETGVTQSPTHLIKTRGQQVTLRCSSQSGHNTVSWYQQALGQGPQFIFQYYREEENGRGNFPPRFSGLQFPNYSSELNVNALELDDSALYLCASSLTGRDSTFGSGTRLTVV.

The chain joins TRBV7-9 to TRBJ1-2; tentative D call: TRBD1 (5 bases). Per the germline V gene, CDR1 is SEHNR and CDR2 is FQNEAQ (reference sequence). The CDR3 extends over 12 amino acids. V was cut by 5 bases and J by 12 bases, with 16 bases left in between. Here the CDR3 reads CASSMRDGADTF. In DNA form, the CDR3 reads TGTGCCAGCAGCATGCGGGACGGCGCCGACACCTTC.

The chain has TRBV14 and TRBJ2-3; D remains ambiguous. CDR3 length equals 15 residues. CDR1 SGHDN and CDR2 FVKESK come from the germline V gene. V dropped 1 base and J dropped 2 bases, with 10 bases sitting between them. The CDR3 bases are TGTGCCAGCAGCCAAGGTTCCGCTCTCACAGATACGCAGTATTTT. Its protein is CASSQGSALTDTQYF.

The rearrangement links TRBV6-5 to TRBJ1-2; D unclear. Trimming cost V 7 bases and J 4 bases, with 13 bases left between them. CDR1 and CDR2 from the germline V gene are MNHEY and SVGAGI. The CDR3 covers 13 residues. The CDR3 DNA reads as TGTGCCAGCATAAAGGGTTTTGGCTATGGCTACACCTTC. This sequence encodes CASIKGFGYGYTF.

J is TRBJ2-1 and V is TRBV15, with 9 bases aligning to TRBD1. Trimming at V came to 8 bases and at J to 9 bases, leaving 5 bases not matched to a gene. The germline V gene has CDR1 LNHNV and CDR2 YYDKDF (reference sequence). The CDR3 covers 12 residues. The CDR3 DNA is TGTGCCACCTCTAGACAGGGGGTTGAGCAGTTCTTC. It specifies CATSRQGVEQFF.

The genes are TRBV20-1 and TRBJ1-1; D perhaps matches TRBD1 (5 bases). The ends were cut back, 5 bases at V and 4 bases at J, with 8 bases in the middle. In germline, CDR1 is DFQATT, CDR2 SNEGSKA (reference sequence). CDR3 length equals 11 residues. CDR3 protein: CSAHGGTEAFF. DNA of the CDR3: TGCAGTGCTCACGGGGGCACTGAAGCTTTCTTT.

Concerning this clone: Other DNA sequences in this sample translate to the same CDR3. This chain links TRBV28 with TRBJ1-5; D unresolved. This CDR3 contains 13 residues. V lost 3 bases and J lost 4, with 7 bases in between. Germline loops: CDR1 MDHEN, CDR2 SYDVKM. CDR3 residues: CASSFSTNQPQHF. CDR3 DNA sequence: TGTGCCAGCAGTTTCTCGACTAATCAGCCCCAGCATTTT. Full variable domain (remainder filled in from reference TRBV28 and TRBJ1-5): DVKVTQSSRYLVKRTGEKVFLECVQDMDHENMFWYRQDPGLGLRLIYFSYDVKMKEKGDIPEGYSVSREKKERFSLILESASTNQTSMYLCASSFSTNQPQHFGDGTRLSIL.

V and J are TRBV5-1 and TRBJ2-5, with 7 bases identical to TRBD2. The trim removed 4 bases at V and 2 bases at J, leaving 5 bases unmatched. Germline V lookup: CDR1 SGHRS, CDR2 YFSETQ. CDR3 size: 14 residues. The CDR3 region has the DNA TGCGCCAGCAGCACCGGACTAGTACAAGAGACCCAGTACTTC. This encodes CASSTGLVQETQYF. The entire variable domain, with the rest obtained from reference TRBV5-1 and TRBJ2-5, is as follows: KAGVTQTPRYLIKTRGQQVTLSCSPISGHRSVSWYQQTPGQGLQFLFEYFSETQRNKGNFPGRFSGRQFSNSRSEMNVSTLELGDSALYLCASSTGLVQETQYFGPGTRLLVL.

This clone was seen only once. The rearrangement uses TRBV23-1 and TRBJ2-3, with D tentatively TRBD1 (6 bases). TRBV23-1 is an ORF, and what it does is uncertain. V gave up 0 bases and J gave up 2 bases, with 15 bases separating them. CDR3 length equals 17 residues. The CDR3 sequence is CASSQSGWGHITDTQYF. CDR3 nucleotides: TGCGCCAGCAGTCAATCGGGGTGGGGGCATATCACAGATACGCAGTATTTT.

The table lists this clone with a count of one. This chain joins TRBV7-9 and TRBJ2-1; D remains ambiguous. Germline CDR1 reads SEHNR; CDR2 reads FQNEAQ (reference sequence). The length of the CDR3 is 13 residues. The V gene lost 1 base and the J gene lost 10 bases, with 11 bases spanning the gap. Written as DNA, the CDR3 is TGTGCCAGCAGCTTAGAAGTGTTGGGGGAGCAGTTCTTC. This gives the protein CASSLEVLGEQFF.

This chain uses TRBV5-1 with TRBJ2-5, with a tentative D call TRBD1 (6 bases). V lost 1 base and J lost 2, with 12 bases in between. The CDR3 runs 15 residues. The germline V gene encodes CDR1 SGHRS and CDR2 YFSETQ. The CDR3, as DNA: TGCGCCAGCAGCTTGCTACAGGGAGAACAAGAGACCCAGTACTTC. It encodes CASSLLQGEQETQYF.